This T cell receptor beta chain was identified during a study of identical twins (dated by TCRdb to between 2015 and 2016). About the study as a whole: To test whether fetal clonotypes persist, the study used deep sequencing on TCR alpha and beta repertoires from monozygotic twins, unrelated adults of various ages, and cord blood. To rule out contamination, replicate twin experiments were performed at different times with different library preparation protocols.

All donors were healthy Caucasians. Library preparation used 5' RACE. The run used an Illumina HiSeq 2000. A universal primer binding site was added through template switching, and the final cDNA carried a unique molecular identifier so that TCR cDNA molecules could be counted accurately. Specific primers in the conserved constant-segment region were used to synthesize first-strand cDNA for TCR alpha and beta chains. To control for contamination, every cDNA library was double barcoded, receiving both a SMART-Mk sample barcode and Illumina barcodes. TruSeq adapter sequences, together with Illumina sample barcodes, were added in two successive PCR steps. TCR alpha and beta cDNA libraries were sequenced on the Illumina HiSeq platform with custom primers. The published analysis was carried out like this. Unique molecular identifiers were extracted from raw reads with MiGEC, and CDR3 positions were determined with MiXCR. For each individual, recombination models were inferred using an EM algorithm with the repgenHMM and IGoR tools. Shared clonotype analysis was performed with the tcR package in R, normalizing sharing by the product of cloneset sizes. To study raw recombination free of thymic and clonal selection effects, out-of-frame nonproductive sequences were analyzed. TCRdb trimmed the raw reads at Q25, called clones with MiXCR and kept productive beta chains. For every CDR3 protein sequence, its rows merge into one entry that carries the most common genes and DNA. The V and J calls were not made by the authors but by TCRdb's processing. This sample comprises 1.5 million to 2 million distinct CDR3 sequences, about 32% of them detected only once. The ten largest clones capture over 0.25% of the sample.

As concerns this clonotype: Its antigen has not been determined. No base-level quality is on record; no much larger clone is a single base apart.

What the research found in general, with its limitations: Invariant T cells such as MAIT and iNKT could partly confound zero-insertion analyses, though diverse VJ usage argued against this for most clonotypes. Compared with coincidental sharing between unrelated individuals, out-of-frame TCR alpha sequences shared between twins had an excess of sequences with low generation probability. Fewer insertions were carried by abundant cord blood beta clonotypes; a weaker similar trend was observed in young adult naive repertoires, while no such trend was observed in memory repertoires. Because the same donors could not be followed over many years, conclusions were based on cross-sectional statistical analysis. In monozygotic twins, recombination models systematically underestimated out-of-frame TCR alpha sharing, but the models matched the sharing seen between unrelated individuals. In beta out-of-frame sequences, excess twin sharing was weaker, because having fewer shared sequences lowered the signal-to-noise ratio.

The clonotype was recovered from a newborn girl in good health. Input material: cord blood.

The CDR3 loop reads CASSTQLTGGGIQYF. In nucleotides, the sequence is TGTGCCAGCAGTACCCAACTCACAGGAGGGGGCATTCAGTACTTC. The rearranged segments are TRBV6-2 or TRBV6-3 and TRBJ2-4; the D gene assignment is perhaps TRBD1 or TRBD2, with each matching 6 bases. The CDR3, cysteine through phenylalanine, is 15 amino acids long. CDR3 DNA is the only sequence kept; it has 45 bases, read in frame from the first base. The CDR1 and CDR2 encoded by the germline V gene are MNHEY and SVGEGT. V is clipped by 5 bases and J by 9 bases, and the sequence between their germline boundaries is 20 bases long.